The 14 T cell receptor beta chains presented below share a single source sample, sequenced in a study of T-cell reconstitution after alpha-beta-depleted transplantation in children. The TCRbeta library incorporated unique molecular identifiers. TCRdb re-called the PCR reads with MiXCR, one entry per CDR3 protein. The sample yields 73,000 or so distinct CDR3 sequences, 4.9% seen once. This material consisted of PBMCs, mostly from graft donor cells, taken 180 days after TCRalphabeta/CD19-depleted stem cell transplant. The receptors derive from a boy under three years old who had a stem cell transplant for acute myeloid leukemia, so the T cells may come from the graft donor.

This clonotype was seen many times. This chain connects TRBV7-2 to TRBJ2-5; a possible D gene is TRBD2 (6 bases). Trimming shortened V by 5 bases and J by 5 bases, and 18 bases separated the two germline ends. Germline CDR1 and CDR2: SGHTA and FQGNSA. This CDR3 is built from 15 residues. CDR3 sequence (DNA): TGTGCCAGCAGCCGTAGTGGGGGGTCGGGGGAGACCCAGTACTTC. It yields the protein CASSRSGGSGETQYF.

This clonotype appeared many times. The chain has TRBV7-2 and TRBJ2-1; 7 bases are shared with TRBD1. The J segment lost 8 bases and the V segment lost 3 bases, leaving 10 bases of the junction unmatched. The length of the CDR3 is 15 residues. Per the germline V gene, CDR1 is SGHTA and CDR2 is FQGNSA. CDR3 loop: CASSLARQGLDEQFF. The CDR3 region has the DNA TGTGCCAGCAGCTTGGCGAGACAGGGTTTGGATGAGCAGTTCTTC.

This clonotype was detected ten times or more. The DNA of the CDR3 is TGTGCCAGCAGTTATGGGCGGGAATTGGACATTCAGTACTTC. Encoded protein: CASSYGRELDIQYF. The rearrangement uses TRBV6-2 or TRBV6-3 and TRBJ2-4; possible D gene TRBD2, 6 bases. The V end lost 3 bases, the J end lost 8 bases, and 14 bases lay between the germline ends. The CDR3 spans 14 residues. The germline V gene encodes CDR1 MNHEY and CDR2 SVGEGT.

This clonotype was seen repeatedly, ten times or more. This chain uses TRBV9 with TRBJ1-6; D remains ambiguous. The V end was cut by 4 bases, the J end by 7 bases, with 15 bases between. CDR3 length: 15 residues. The germline gives CDR1 SGDLS, CDR2 YYNGEE. Here the CDR3 DNA reads TGTGCCAGCAGCCCCAACCAAGTCCCGAATTCACCCCTCCACTTT. Encoded protein: CASSPNQVPNSPLHF.

This clonotype was detected ten times or more. The V gene is TRBV27, the J gene TRBJ2-2; D is perhaps TRBD1 or TRBD2 (6 bases each). The CDR3 covers 15 residues. V dropped 2 bases and J dropped 5 bases, with 12 bases sitting between them. Germline assignment: CDR1 MNHEY and CDR2 SMNVEV (reference sequence). This chain's CDR3 is CASSLRGAGTGELFF. CDR3 coding DNA: TGTGCCAGCAGTTTAAGGGGGGCTGGAACCGGGGAGCTGTTTTTT.

This clonotype was seen ten or more times. The chain links TRBV5-1 to TRBJ1-2, with 9 bases aligning to TRBD1. The CDR3 sequence is 13 residues long. In germline, CDR1 is SGHRS, CDR2 YFSETQ. V shed 4 bases and J 6 bases; nucleotides not matched to a gene: 4. The CDR3 sequence: CASSPGQGNGYTF. CDR3 bases: TGCGCCAGCAGCCCGGGACAGGGTAATGGCTACACCTTC.

This clonotype was seen many times. This chain uses TRBV4-3 with TRBJ1-5; D call uncertain. Looked up from germline, CDR1 is LGHNA and CDR2 is YSLEER. The CDR3 contains 14 residues. Trimming stripped 1 base from V and 8 bases from J, with 12 bases between. The CDR3 DNA reads as TGCGCCAGCAGCCAAGGGGCCAGATCAGAGCCCCAGCATTTT. Its translation is CASSQGARSEPQHF.

This clonotype was observed at least ten times. CDR3 sequence: CASSPQGETQYF. The CDR3 region has the DNA TGTGCCAGCAGTCCACAGGGGGAGACCCAGTACTTC. The J gene is TRBJ2-5, the V gene TRBV12-3 or TRBV12-4, with 7 nucleotides matching TRBD1. The CDR3 is 12 residues long. The V segment lost 5 bases and the J segment 5 bases; nucleotides outside the gene matches: 2.

This clonotype was picked up many times. V is TRBV12-3 or TRBV12-4 and J is TRBJ2-1; perhaps TRBD2 as D (7 bases). The CDR3 length is 16 residues. The V gene lost 5 bases and the J gene lost 0 bases, with 14 bases spanning the gap. DNA of the CDR3: TGTGCCAGCAGTAGGAGGGGGGGGAGCTCCTACAATGAGCAGTTCTTC. Translated, it gives CASSRRGGSSYNEQFF.

In its sample, this clonotype was seen many times. The chain combines TRBV5-1 with TRBJ2-3, with 11 bases lining up with TRBD2. CDR1 and CDR2 from the germline V gene are SGHRS and YFSETQ. Germline trimming cut 0 bases from V and 3 bases from J; bases unmatched to any gene: 6. This CDR3 has 17 residues. The chain's CDR3 is CASSLGSSGGTTDTQYF. CDR3 nucleotides: TGCGCCAGCAGCTTGGGTTCTAGCGGGGGGACAACAGATACGCAGTATTTT.

This clonotype was observed at least ten times. The chain uses TRBV4-3 and TRBJ2-2, with 7 bases matching TRBD1. From germline, CDR1 is LGHNA and CDR2 YSLEER. CDR3 size: 15 residues. With V trimmed by 1 base and J by 1 base, 0 bases remained unmatched. The CDR3 spells CASSQGQGNTGELFF. The CDR3 DNA reads TGCGCCAGCAGCCAAGGACAGGGGAACACCGGGGAGCTGTTTTTT.

This clonotype has ten or more counts. The chain combines TRBV12-3 or TRBV12-4 with TRBJ2-5, with D possibly being TRBD2 (5 bases). The V end lost 3 bases, the J end lost 4 bases, and 15 bases lay between the germline ends. The CDR3 runs 15 residues. CDR3 coding DNA: TGTGCCAGCAGTTTGCGGACCGGGAAGGCAGAGACCCAGTACTTC. This translates into CASSLRTGKAETQYF.

The table lists this clonotype with many counts. This rearrangement joins TRBV7-9 to TRBJ1-2; the D gene is possibly TRBD1 (5 bases). The CDR3 length is 15 residues. Germline V lookup: CDR1 SEHNR, CDR2 FQNEAQ (reference sequence). Trimming shortened V by 4 bases and J by 8 bases, and 20 bases separated the two germline ends. The DNA for the CDR3 is TGTGCCAGCAGCTACCTCAAGGGGCAGACGGGGGGCTACACCTTC. Translation gives CASSYLKGQTGGYTF.

This clonotype was seen ten or more times. The rearrangement joins TRBV7-2 to TRBJ1-6, with D maybe TRBD1 (5 bases). V lost 1 base to trimming and J lost 7 bases, with 11 bases between them. This CDR3 comprises 15 residues. Germline lookup yields CDR1 SGHTA and CDR2 FQGNSA. The CDR3 DNA follows: TGTGCCAGCAGCTTAGGCTCAGGGATAAATTCACCCCTCCACTTT. Translation gives CASSLGSGINSPLHF.